Detailed here is one T cell receptor beta chain. Its cognate antigen is unknown. The data belong to a study of T cells in Graves' hyperthyroidism and ophthalmopathy. Regarding the study as a whole: A 13 V-J model separated ophthalmopathy from stable hyperthyroidism.

In germline, CDR1 is DFQATT, CDR2 SNEGSKA (reference sequence). CDR3 size: 13 residues. V lost 4 bases and J lost 5; bases outside the gene matches: 6. Amplified regions were TCR beta CDR3 sequences from RNA transcripts. A first-round RT-PCR of the TCR CDR3 used the HTBI primer set. TCRdb analysed the multiplex PCR reads with MiXCR anew, one entry per CDR3 protein. The data show roughly 300,000 distinct CDR3 sequences, with 18% seen just once and about 53% held by the top ten. Stable hyperthyroidism: no ophthalmopathy progression over 18 months of follow-up. Newly diagnosed hyperthyroidism, duration under 2 months, in patients aged 18 to 65. Exclusion followed for patients with uncontrolled infection, other autoimmune disease, pregnancy or lactation.

This TCR came from a woman between 45 and 60 years old with Graves' hyperthyroidism. The material sequenced was blood. The chain uses TRBV20-1 and TRBJ2-5; 8 bases are a match to TRBD2. The CDR3 DNA follows: TGCAGTGCTACCAGCGGGAGAACGGAGACCCAGTACTTC. Translating gives CSATSGRTETQYF.